Many counts were recorded for the clone carrying this TCR beta chain. These data come from a study of response to subunit inactivated influenza vaccine. V was cut by 0 bases and J by 0 bases, with 5 bases left in between. The CDR3 is 14 amino acids. The germline CDR1 and CDR2 sequences are SGHRS and YFSETQ. One entry per CDR3 protein, called by TCRdb with MiXCR from the RT-PCR reads. The sample contains about 780,000 distinct CDR3 sequences, 18% of which appear only once. This chain uses TRBV5-1 with TRBJ2-3, with no clear D. This specimen consisted of PBMCs from blood, obtained 5 days after vaccination. This TCR came from a man in his fifties who received an inactivated influenza vaccine. DNA for the CDR3: TGCGCCAGCAGCTTGGCTGGGAGCACAGATACGCAGTATTTT. It codes for CASSLAGSTDTQYF.